The entry below describes one T cell receptor beta chain. The data were obtained in a study of blood T cell repertoires in COVID-19. Study context: PBMCs, B-cell-depleted T cells, or T cells were the source of the cDNA or gDNA that made up the material.

Looked up from germline, CDR1 is LGHDT and CDR2 is YNNKEL (reference sequence). This CDR3 has 13 residues. Trimming took 4 bases from V and 6 from J, leaving 10 bases between them. The repertoire was sequenced with immunoSEQ multiplex PCR; TCRdb's copy has only in-frame clones and lacks some. There are approximately 220,000 clones in the sample; 80% to 90% occur only once, and 2.2% lies in the top ten. Material for sequencing was peripheral blood. The chain is built from TRBV3-1 (or the pseudogene TRBV3-2) and TRBJ2-1, with D perhaps matching TRBD1 (5 bases). This sequence was found in a woman aged 45 to 65 with acute or convalescent COVID-19. Here the CDR3 reads CASSLLGLNEQFF. The DNA for the CDR3 is TGTGCCAGCAGCCTTCTGGGGCTCAATGAGCAGTTCTTC.